These T cell receptor beta chains were read from a single sample in a study of regulatory T cells in long-lasting Graves disease. TCRdb recomputed calls from the multiplex PCR reads with MiXCR, one row per CDR3 protein. The sample lists almost 350,000 distinct CDR3 sequences; less than 20% were seen once. The material was peripheral blood mononuclear cells (PBMCs), obtained when the disease was refractory, from a patient treated with antithyroid drugs. These receptors came from a female donor with Graves disease. The conserved cysteine and the conserved F or W are not part of the CDR3 here.

>TRBJ1-5|13|TRBV20-1
SAIRTGEGYQPQH
>TRBJ2-7|12|TRBV11-3
ASSFGQDYYEQY
>TRBJ1-1|12|TRBV2
ASSRDRERTEAF
>TRBJ2-5|11|TRBV28
ASGGRWMETQY
>TRBJ1-5|15|TRBV19
ASSIPIPLGSNQPQH
>TRBJ1-1|13|TRBV11-2
ASSSRGETNTEAF
>TRBJ2-3|14|TRBV14
ASSPRTLGATDTQY
>TRBJ2-5|15|TRBV2
ASITDQAGGGLKTQY
>TRBJ2-3|11|TRBV24-1
ATSGFRGDTQY
>TRBJ2-5|12|TRBV11-2
ASSPGLARETQY
>TRBJ1-1|12|TRBV6-2/TRBV6-3
ASSSPPRGTEAF
>TRBJ2-2|13|TRBV27
ASSLTGGMAGELF
>TRBJ1-4|11|TRBV4-2
ASSQSRDEKLF
>TRBJ2-3|13|TRBV11-2
ASSSLGWGTDTQY
>TRBJ1-5|13|TRBV4-3
ASSQVGGAGQPQH
>TRBJ2-1|13|TRBV6-1
ASRPAGGSYNEQF
>TRBJ2-7|12|TRBV11-2
ASSLSGLVYEQY
>TRBJ2-4|11|TRBV6-1
ASSGWTKNIQY
>TRBJ2-7|12|TRBV15
ATCLAGAFYEQY
>TRBJ2-7|13|TRBV27
ASSLSWAETYEQY
>TRBJ2-7|12|TRBV7-3
ASSLAASAYEQY
>TRBJ1-1|13|TRBV20-1
SARVGGTGNTEAF
>TRBJ1-4|13|TRBV4-2
ASSQPGVANEKLF
>TRBJ2-7|7|TRBV6-1
ALSNLQY
>TRBJ1-1|13|TRBV20-1
SAARRYGGNTEAF
>TRBJ2-1|12|TRBV6-1
ASRDLGQYNEQF
>TRBJ2-2|14|TRBV27
ASSLSGRGNTGELF
>TRBJ2-7|13|TRBV9
ASSVRGDPRSEQY
>TRBJ1-1|10|TRBV30
AWTGRVAEAF
>TRBJ2-6|13|TRBV5-4
ASSFGGPGANVLT
>TRBJ2-2|13|TRBV2
ASRKTIGGTGELF
>TRBJ2-7|13|TRBV28
ASSLRPYGNYEQY
>TRBJ1-5|13|TRBV7-9
ASSSGGLSNQPQH
>TRBJ1-2|13|TRBV6-2/TRBV6-3
ASSYPTGQVYGYT
>TRBJ2-5|16|TRBV11-2
ASSLVTGGAGSQETQY
>TRBJ1-4|14|TRBV20-1
SASPPKGGSNEKLF
>TRBJ2-2|15|TRBV7-2
ASSPPPWGANTGELF
>TRBJ2-1|13|TRBV27
ASSPRERGYNEQF
>TRBJ2-1|11|TRBV18
ASSPQVNNEQF
>TRBJ2-4|14|TRBV15
ATSRVGTLAKNIQY
>TRBJ2-5|12|TRBV7-9
ASSSALAEETQY
>TRBJ2-7|13|TRBV6-5
ASSYWQGGSYEQY
>TRBJ2-1|10|TRBV28
ASSLLRGEQF
>TRBJ2-7|11|TRBV30
AWSGGHSYEQY
>TRBJ2-5|11|TRBV4-1
ASRQVGGETQY
>TRBJ2-4|12|TRBV6-1
ASSRGWAKNIQY
>TRBJ1-3|13|TRBV9
ASSVDGTTGNTIY
>TRBJ2-7|16|TRBV28
ASSFPHSGTSASYEQY
>TRBJ1-2|11|TRBV15
ATSRASVLGYT
>TRBJ1-1|11|TRBV30
ACRDRGHTEAF
>TRBJ2-7|8|TRBV6-1
ATFPDGQY
>TRBJ2-7|12|TRBV7-3
ASSSDSYTLEQY